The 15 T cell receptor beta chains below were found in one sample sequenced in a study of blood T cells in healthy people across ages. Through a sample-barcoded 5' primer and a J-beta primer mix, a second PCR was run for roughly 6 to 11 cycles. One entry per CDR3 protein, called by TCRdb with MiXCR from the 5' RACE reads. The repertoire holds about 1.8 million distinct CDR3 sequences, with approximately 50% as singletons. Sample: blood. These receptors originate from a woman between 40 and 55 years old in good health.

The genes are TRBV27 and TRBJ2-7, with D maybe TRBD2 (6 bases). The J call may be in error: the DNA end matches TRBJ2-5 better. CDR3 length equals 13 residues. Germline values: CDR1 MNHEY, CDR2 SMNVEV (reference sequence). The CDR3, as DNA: TGTGCCAGCACCCGGTTGGGGGGAGAGACCCAGTACTTC. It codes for CASTRLGGETQYF.

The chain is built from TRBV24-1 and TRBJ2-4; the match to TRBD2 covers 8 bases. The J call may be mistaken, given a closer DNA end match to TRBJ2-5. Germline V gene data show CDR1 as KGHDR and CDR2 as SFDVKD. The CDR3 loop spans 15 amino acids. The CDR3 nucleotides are TGTGCCACCAGTGATCCGGGACTAGGGGGAGAGACCCAGTACTTC. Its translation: CATSDPGLGGETQYF.

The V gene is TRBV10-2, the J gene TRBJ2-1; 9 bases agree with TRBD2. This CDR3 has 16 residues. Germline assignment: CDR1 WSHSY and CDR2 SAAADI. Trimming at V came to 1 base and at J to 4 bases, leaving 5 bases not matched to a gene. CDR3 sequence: CASSELAGARYNEQFF. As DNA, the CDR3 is TGCGCCAGCAGTGAGTTAGCGGGGGCCAGGTACAATGAGCAGTTCTTC.

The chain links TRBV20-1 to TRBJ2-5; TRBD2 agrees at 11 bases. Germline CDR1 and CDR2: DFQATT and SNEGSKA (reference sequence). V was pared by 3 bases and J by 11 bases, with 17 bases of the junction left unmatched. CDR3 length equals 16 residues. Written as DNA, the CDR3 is TGCAGTGCTAGTCTAGGACTAGCGGGTGTTGCGGGGGAGCAGTACTTC. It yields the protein CSASLGLAGVAGEQYF.

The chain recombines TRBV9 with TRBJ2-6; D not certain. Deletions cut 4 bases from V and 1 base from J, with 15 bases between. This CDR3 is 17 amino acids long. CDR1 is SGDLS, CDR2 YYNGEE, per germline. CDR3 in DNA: TGTGCCAGCAGCCCCCGGCTCAGCTCGTCTGGGGCCAACGTCCTGACTTTC. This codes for CASSPRLSSSGANVLTF.

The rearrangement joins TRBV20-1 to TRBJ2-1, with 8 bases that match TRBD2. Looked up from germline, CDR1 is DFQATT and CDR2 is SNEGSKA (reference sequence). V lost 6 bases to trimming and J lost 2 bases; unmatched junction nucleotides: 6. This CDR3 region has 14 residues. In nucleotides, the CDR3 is TGCAGTGCGACGGGAGGGTTACCCTACAATGAGCAGTTCTTC. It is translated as CSATGGLPYNEQFF.

The CDR3 protein is CASSWASTYEQYF. The CDR3 nucleotides are TGTGCCAGCAGTTGGGCCTCCACCTACGAGCAGTACTTC. The chain couples TRBV6-2 or TRBV6-3 to TRBJ2-7; D is ambiguous. This CDR3 is 13 amino acids long. V lost 4 bases to trimming and J lost 2 bases, with 9 bases between them. Germline loops: CDR1 MNHEY, CDR2 SVGEGT.

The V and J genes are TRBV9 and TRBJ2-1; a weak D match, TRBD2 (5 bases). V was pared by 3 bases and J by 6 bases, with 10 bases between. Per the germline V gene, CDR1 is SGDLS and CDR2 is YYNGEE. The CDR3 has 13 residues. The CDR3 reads CASSASRGNEQFF. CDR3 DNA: TGTGCCAGCAGCGCCAGTCGGGGCAATGAGCAGTTCTTC.

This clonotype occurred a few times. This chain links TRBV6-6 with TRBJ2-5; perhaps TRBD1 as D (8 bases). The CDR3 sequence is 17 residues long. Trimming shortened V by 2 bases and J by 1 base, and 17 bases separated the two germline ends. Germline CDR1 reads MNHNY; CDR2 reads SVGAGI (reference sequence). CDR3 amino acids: CASSYLGGTGPQETQYF. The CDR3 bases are TGTGCCAGCAGTTACCTCGGGGGGACAGGACCCCAAGAGACCCAGTACTTC.

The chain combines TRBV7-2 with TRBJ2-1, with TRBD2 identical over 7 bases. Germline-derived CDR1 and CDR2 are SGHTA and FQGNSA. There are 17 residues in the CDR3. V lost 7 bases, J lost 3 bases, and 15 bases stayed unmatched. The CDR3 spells CASTLVAGELVYNEQFF. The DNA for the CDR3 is TGTGCCAGCACCCTGGTGGCGGGGGAACTTGTCTACAATGAGCAGTTCTTC.

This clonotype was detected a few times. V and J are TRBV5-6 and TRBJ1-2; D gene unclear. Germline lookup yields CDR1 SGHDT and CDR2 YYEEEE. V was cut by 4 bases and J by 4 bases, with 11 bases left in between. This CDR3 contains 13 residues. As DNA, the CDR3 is TGTGCCAGCAGCGCGGGCTTGGGCTATGGCTACACCTTC. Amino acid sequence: CASSAGLGYGYTF.

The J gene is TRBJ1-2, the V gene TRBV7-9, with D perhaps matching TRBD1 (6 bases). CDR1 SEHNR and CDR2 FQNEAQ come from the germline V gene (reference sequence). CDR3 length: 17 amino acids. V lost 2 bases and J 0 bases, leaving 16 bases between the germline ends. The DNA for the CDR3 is TGTGCCAGCAGCTTATTCGGACAGCCGGATACTAACTATGGCTACACCTTC. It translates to CASSLFGQPDTNYGYTF.

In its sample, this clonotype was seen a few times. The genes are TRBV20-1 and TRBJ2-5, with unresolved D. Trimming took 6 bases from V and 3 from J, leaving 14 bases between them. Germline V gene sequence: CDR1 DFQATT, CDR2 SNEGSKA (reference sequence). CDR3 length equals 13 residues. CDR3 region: CSAIPSSEETQYF. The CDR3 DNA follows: TGCAGTGCGATTCCTTCCAGCGAAGAGACCCAGTACTTC.

In DNA form, the CDR3 reads TGTGCCAGTAGTATCTCCTATGGCGAGACCCAGTACTTC. As protein: CASSISYGETQYF. V usage is TRBV19 and J usage is TRBJ2-5; D gene uncertain. From germline, CDR1 is LNHDA and CDR2 SQIVND (reference sequence). This CDR3 contains 13 residues. V lost 3 bases, J lost 5 bases, and 10 bases lay in between.

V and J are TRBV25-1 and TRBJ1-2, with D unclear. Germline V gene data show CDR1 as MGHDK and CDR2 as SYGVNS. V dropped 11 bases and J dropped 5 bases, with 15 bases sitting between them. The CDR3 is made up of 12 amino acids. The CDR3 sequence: CAPRELGYGYTF. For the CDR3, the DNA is TGTGCCCCCCGGGAACTCGGGTATGGCTACACCTTC.